The clone carrying this TCR beta chain is labeled medium-sized. The antigen remains undetermined. The assay that was used to sequence DNA from cultured CD4+ T cells was the Oncomine TCR Beta short-read assay. TCRdb recomputed calls from the PCR reads with MiXCR, one row per CDR3 protein. The table shows some 23,000 distinct CDR3 sequences, with 28% occurring only once. The record originates from a study of vaccination and CD4 T cells after COVID-19. Germline CDR1 and CDR2: DFQATT and SNEGSKA (reference sequence). The CDR3 is 13 amino acids. V was shortened by 5 bases and J by 6 bases, with 11 bases between the two germline ends. The time point is: late sampling 161 to 241 days after vaccination in a few convalescent patients. The treatment here: approximately nine-day PBMC culture with coronavirus spike peptide pools or control peptides (ViraFEST assay). Study-level points and caveats: With convalescent patients, a median approximately 86% of reactive clones emerged solely after vaccination.

V gene TRBV20-1 combines with J gene TRBJ1-6; weak D call: TRBD1 (6 bases). The sequence was collected from a human donor who had recovered from COVID-19. The specimen comprised CD4+ T cells from blood, cultured in vitro, sampled about 7 months after SARS-CoV-2 vaccination. The CDR3 loop is CSAPDRVNSPLHF. Here the CDR3 DNA reads TGCAGTGCTCCGGACAGAGTTAATTCACCCCTCCACTTT.